This T cell receptor (beta chain) was identified in a study of CD8 T cells in ankylosing spondylitis (dated by TCRdb to about 2017). Looking at the study overall: T cell receptor beta repertoires were profiled in healthy donors and ankylosing spondylitis patients so that disease-linked TCR variants could be found. The full study cohort was made up of under 30 ankylosing spondylitis patients and 108 healthy donors. Samples of peripheral blood were taken, and for ankylosing spondylitis patients, synovial fluid was collected as well.

This clonotype was found a few times. It lacks a known antigen. Per-base qualities were not stored, and no clone one base away is much larger. This sample was sequenced with an Illumina HiSeq 2500. Quantitative 5'-RACE with molecular barcodes was used to prepare TCR beta libraries. For the original study's pipeline: To identify disease-linked TCR variants, a new computational method was used, one built on a probabilistic model of VDJ rearrangement. Through fastp at Q25 and MiXCR, TCRdb rebuilt clones from the public reads, retaining in-frame beta chains. CDR3 protein duplicates are merged, each entry listing the most common genes and DNA. Here the V and J calls rest on TCRdb's processing, not on the authors' analysis. This sample comprises about 250,000 distinct CDR3 sequences, approximately 20% of them detected only once. The ten most abundant clones make up approximately 33% of the sample. Summary of the overall study and its limitations: A CD8+ phenotype was shown by the disease-linked clones, which were found at relatively low frequencies in peripheral blood. Some motif variants were previously reported in synovial fluid and blood of reactive arthritis patients, suggesting common disease-initiation mechanisms. Blood from ankylosing spondylitis patients appeared to be characterized by a TCR beta motif composed of eight or nine highly homologous amino acid variants. The disease-linked clones were reported as significantly enriched in matched synovial fluid samples from ankylosing spondylitis patients.

Sequencing input: blood, either unsorted or a sorted T cell fraction (not recorded which). The receptor was isolated from a male donor with ankylosing spondylitis or in good health (not recorded which).

Read as DNA, the sequence is TGTGCCAGCAGTTCTGGGACAACTCTAGCGACCGGGGAGCTGTTTTTT. Its translation reads: CASSSGTTLATGELFF. The rearranged chain carries TRBV12-3 or TRBV12-4 and TRBJ2-2; the D segment may tentatively be TRBD1 or TRBD2, each giving 6 matched bases. V drops 4 bases and J drops 5 bases, leaving 17 bases in between. The CDR3 runs 16 residues from the cysteine to the phenylalanine. Only CDR3 DNA remains: 48 bases, in frame from the first base.